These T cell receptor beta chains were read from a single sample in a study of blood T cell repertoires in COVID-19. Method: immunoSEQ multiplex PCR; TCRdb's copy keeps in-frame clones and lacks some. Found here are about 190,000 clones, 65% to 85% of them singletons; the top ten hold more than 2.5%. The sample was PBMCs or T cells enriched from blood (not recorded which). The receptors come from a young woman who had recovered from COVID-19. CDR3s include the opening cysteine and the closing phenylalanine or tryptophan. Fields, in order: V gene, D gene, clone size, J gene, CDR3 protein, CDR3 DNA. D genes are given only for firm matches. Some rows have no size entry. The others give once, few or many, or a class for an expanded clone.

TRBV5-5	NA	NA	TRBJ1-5	CASSWGGAQPQHF	TGTGCCAGCAGCTGGGGGGGGGCACAGCCCCAGCATTTT
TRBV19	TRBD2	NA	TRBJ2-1	CASSTVAGGRSYNEQFF	TGTGCCAGTAGTACGGTAGCGGGGGGCCGCTCCTACAATGAGCAGTTCTTC
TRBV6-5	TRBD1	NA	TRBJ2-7	CASTPGTGAVKQYF	TGTGCCAGCACCCCCGGGACAGGGGCAGTAAAGCAGTACTTC
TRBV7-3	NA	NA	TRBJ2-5	CASSLSAQHGETQYF	TGTGCCAGCAGCTTATCGGCCCAACACGGGGAGACCCAGTACTTC
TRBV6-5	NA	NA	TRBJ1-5	CASNPSGGAGQPQHF	TGTGCCAGCAACCCAAGTGGGGGGGCAGGTCAGCCCCAGCATTTT
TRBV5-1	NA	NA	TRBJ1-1	CASRYWGGTEAFF	TGCGCCAGCAGGTATTGGGGGGGCACTGAAGCTTTCTTT
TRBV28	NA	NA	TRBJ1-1	CASSFTPRNTEAFF	TGTGCCAGCAGTTTCACACCTAGGAACACTGAAGCTTTCTTT
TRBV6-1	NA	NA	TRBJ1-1	CASSEAGLSGTEAFF	TGTGCCAGCAGTGAAGCCGGACTCTCGGGCACTGAAGCTTTCTTT
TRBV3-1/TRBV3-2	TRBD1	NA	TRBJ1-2	CASSRLRVDRGIYGYTF	TGTGCCAGCAGCCGGCTCCGTGTGGACAGGGGGATCTATGGCTACACCTTC
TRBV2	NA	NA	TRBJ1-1	CASSEYEGTEAFF	TGTGCCAGCAGTGAGTATGAGGGCACTGAAGCTTTCTTT
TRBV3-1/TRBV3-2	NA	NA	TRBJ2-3	CASSHSQAGRGDTQYF	TGTGCCAGCAGCCATAGTCAAGCGGGGAGGGGGGATACGCAGTATTTT
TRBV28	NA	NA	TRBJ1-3	CASSLLYSSGNTIYF	TGTGCCAGCAGTTTACTATATAGCTCTGGAAACACCATATATTTT
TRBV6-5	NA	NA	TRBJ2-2	CASRIGTGYTGELFF	TGTGCCAGCAGGATCGGAACAGGGTACACCGGGGAGCTGTTTTTT
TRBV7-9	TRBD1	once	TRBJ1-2	CASSYKTGVANYGYTF	TGTGCCAGCAGCTACAAAACAGGGGTTGCTAACTATGGCTACACCTTC
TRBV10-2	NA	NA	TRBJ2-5	CASSAGDGETQYF	TGCGCCAGCAGTGCGGGGGATGGAGAGACCCAGTACTTC
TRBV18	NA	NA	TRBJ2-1	CASSPRPGHDNEQFF	TGTGCCAGCTCACCACGCCCGGGACACGACAATGAGCAGTTCTTC
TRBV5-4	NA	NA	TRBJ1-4	CASSRGTSTNEKLFF	TGTGCCAGCAGCAGGGGAACATCAACTAATGAAAAACTGTTTTTT
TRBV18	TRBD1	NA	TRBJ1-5	CASSPPNRGNQPQHF	TGTGCCAGCTCACCACCGAACAGGGGGAATCAGCCCCAGCATTTT
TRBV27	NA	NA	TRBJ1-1	CASSLGGGVRNTEAFF	TGTGCCAGCAGTTTAGGTGGGGGCGTAAGGAACACTGAAGCTTTCTTT
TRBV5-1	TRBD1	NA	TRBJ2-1	CASSLGGQHNEQFF	TGCGCCAGCAGCTTGGGGGGACAGCACAATGAGCAGTTCTTC
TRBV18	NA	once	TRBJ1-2	CASSRREVGYTF	TGTGCCAGCTCACGCAGGGAAGTTGGCTACACCTTC
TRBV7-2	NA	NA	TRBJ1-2	CASSLGDTSWGYTF	TGTGCCAGCAGCTTAGGGGACACTTCATGGGGCTACACCTTC
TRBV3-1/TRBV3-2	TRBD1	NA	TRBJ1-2	CASSPGTGPNYGYTF	TGTGCCAGCAGCCCCGGGACAGGACCTAACTATGGCTACACCTTC
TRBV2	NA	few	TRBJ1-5	CASSVAGQVINQPQHF	TGTGCCAGCAGTGTTGCAGGCCAGGTGATTAATCAGCCCCAGCATTTT
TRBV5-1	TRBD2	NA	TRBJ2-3	CASSSLAGSSDTQYF	TGCGCCAGCAGCTCCCTAGCGGGAAGTTCAGATACGCAGTATTTT
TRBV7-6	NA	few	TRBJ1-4	CASSLALGGLNEKLFF	TGTGCCAGCAGCTTAGCGCTCGGGGGGCTAAATGAAAAACTGTTTTTT
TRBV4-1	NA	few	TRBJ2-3	CASSQERFGTDTQYF	TGCGCCAGCAGCCAAGAGAGGTTCGGCACAGATACGCAGTATTTT
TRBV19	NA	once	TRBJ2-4	CASSLAKNIQYF	TGTGCCTCCTCTCTAGCCAAAAACATTCAGTACTTC
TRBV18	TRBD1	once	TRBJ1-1	CASSPILQGIEAFF	TGTGCCAGCTCACCAATCTTACAGGGGATTGAAGCTTTCTTT
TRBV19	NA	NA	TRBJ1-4	CASSIVRRRNHEKLFF	TGTGCCAGTAGTATAGTCCGGAGGAGAAACCATGAAAAACTGTTTTTT
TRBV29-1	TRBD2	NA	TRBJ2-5	CSVTSGSVETQYF	TGCAGCGTCACTAGCGGGAGCGTGGAGACCCAGTACTTC
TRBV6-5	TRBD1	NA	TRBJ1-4	CASSGQGNEKLFF	TGTGCCAGCAGCGGACAGGGCAATGAAAAACTGTTTTTT
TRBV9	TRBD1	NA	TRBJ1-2	CASSPRTGGGYGYTF	TGTGCCAGCAGCCCCCGGACAGGGGGCGGCTATGGCTACACCTTC
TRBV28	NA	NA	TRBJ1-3	CASSSEYRGNTIYF	TGTGCCAGCAGTTCCGAGTATAGGGGGAACACCATATATTTT
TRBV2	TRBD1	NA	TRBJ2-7	CASSEGTGLREQYF	TGTGCCAGCAGTGAGGGGACAGGGTTGAGGGAGCAGTACTTC
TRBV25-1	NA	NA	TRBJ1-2	CASSQGYGYTF	TGTGCCAGCAGCCAGGGTTATGGCTACACCTTC
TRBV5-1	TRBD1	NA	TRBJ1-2	CASSYSGQGGDYTF	TGCGCCAGCAGCTACTCGGGACAGGGCGGCGACTACACCTTC
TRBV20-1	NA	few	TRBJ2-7	CSASRGAGSYEQYF	TGCAGTGCGAGTCGGGGAGCGGGCTCCTACGAGCAGTACTTC
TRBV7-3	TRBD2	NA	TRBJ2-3	CASSSPGLAGVTDTQYF	TGTGCCAGCAGCTCCCCGGGACTAGCGGGAGTCACAGATACGCAGTATTTT
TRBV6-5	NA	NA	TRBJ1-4	CASSWTAQRYEKLFF	TGTGCCAGCAGTTGGACAGCCCAACGGTATGAAAAACTGTTTTTT
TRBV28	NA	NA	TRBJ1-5	CASSLSGGPQHF	TGTGCCAGCAGTTTAAGCGGGGGGCCCCAGCATTTT
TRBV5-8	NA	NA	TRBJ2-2	CASSLGVNTGELFF	TGTGCCAGCAGCTTGGGAGTCAACACCGGGGAGCTGTTTTTT
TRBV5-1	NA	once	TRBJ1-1	CASKSGANMNTEAFF	TGCGCCAGCAAGTCAGGGGCGAACATGAACACTGAAGCTTTCTTT
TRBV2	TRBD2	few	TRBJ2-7	CASSSTSGASYEQYF	TGTGCCAGCAGTTCGACTAGCGGGGCCTCCTACGAGCAGTACTTC
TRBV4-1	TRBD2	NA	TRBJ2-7	CASSHAAGGEGSYEQYF	TGCGCCAGCAGCCACGCGGCGGGGGGGGAAGGGTCCTACGAGCAGTACTTC
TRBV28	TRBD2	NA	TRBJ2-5	CASSLFPAGGGETQYF	TGTGCCAGCAGTTTATTTCCCGCGGGGGGGGGAGAGACCCAGTACTTC
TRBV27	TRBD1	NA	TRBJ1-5	CASSPTGLGQPQHF	TGTGCCAGCAGTCCGACAGGGTTGGGCCAGCCCCAGCATTTT
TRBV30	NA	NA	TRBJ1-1	CAWSGGGPHSEAFF	TGTGCCTGGAGTGGGGGGGGACCCCATTCTGAAGCTTTCTTT
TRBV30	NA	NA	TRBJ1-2	CAWSVLRLRLNYGYTF	TGTGCCTGGAGTGTACTTCGGTTACGTCTTAACTATGGCTACACCTTC
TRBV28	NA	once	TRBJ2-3	CASSLYAGPPGSTDTQYF	TGTGCCAGCAGTTTATATGCCGGACCCCCGGGGAGCACAGATACGCAGTATTTT
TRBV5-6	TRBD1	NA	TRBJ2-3	CASSSLKGQSTDTQYF	TGTGCCAGCAGCTCGCTTAAGGGACAGTCCACAGATACGCAGTATTTT
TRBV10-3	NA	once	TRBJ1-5	CAISDQRPNQPQHF	TGTGCCATCAGTGATCAGCGACCGAATCAGCCCCAGCATTTT
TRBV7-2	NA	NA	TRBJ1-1	CASSNLWGRNTEAFF	TGTGCCAGCAGCAATTTGTGGGGCCGGAACACTGAAGCTTTCTTT